The 18 T cell receptor beta chains given below trace back to one sample, sequenced in a study of T-cell reconstitution after alpha-beta-depleted transplantation in children. TCRbeta library preparation incorporated unique molecular identifiers. One entry per CDR3 protein, called by TCRdb with MiXCR from the PCR reads. The sample holds 700,000 to 850,000 distinct CDR3 sequences, 15% to 20% seen once. Specimen: PBMCs, mostly from graft donor cells, collected 360 days after TCRalphabeta/CD19-depleted stem cell transplant. These receptors all come from a male patient younger than 18 who had a stem cell transplant for acute lymphoblastic leukemia, so the T cells may come from the graft donor.

This clonotype was picked up a small number of times. The rearrangement uses TRBV25-1 and TRBJ2-1; a weak D match, TRBD1 (6 bases). Trimming removed 10 bases from V and 1 base from J, with 20 bases in between. Looked up from germline, CDR1 is MGHDK and CDR2 is SYGVNS. The CDR3 is made up of 16 amino acids. The CDR3 nucleotides are TGTGCCACCGATACAGGGCATCTGGGATCCTACAATGAGCAGTTCTTC. Residues: CATDTGHLGSYNEQFF.

This clonotype has just a few counts. This chain links TRBV5-1 with TRBJ2-1; 9 nucleotides line up with TRBD2. Germline V lookup: CDR1 SGHRS, CDR2 YFSETQ. Unmatched junction bases numbered 10, after V lost 4 bases and J lost 8 bases. This CDR3 spans 15 amino acids. Written as DNA, the CDR3 is TGCGCCAGCAGCCACGCTAGCGGGATGTATTATGAGCAGTTCTTC. Translated, it gives CASSHASGMYYEQFF. Full variable domain (rest looked up from reference TRBV5-1 and TRBJ2-1): KAGVTQTPRYLIKTRGQQVTLSCSPISGHRSVSWYQQTPGQGLQFLFEYFSETQRNKGNFPGRFSGRQFSNSRSEMNVSTLELGDSALYLCASSHASGMYYEQFFGPGTRLTVL.

A few counts support this clonotype. CDR3 nucleotide sequence: TGTGCCAGCAGCTTAGCTTCCGGGGGAAATTCACCCCTCCACTTT. Translation gives CASSLASGGNSPLHF. V and J are TRBV7-6 and TRBJ1-6, with D perhaps matching TRBD1 (5 bases). Trimming pared 0 bases from V and 7 bases from J, leaving 10 bases between. Germline V gene lookup returns CDR1 SGHVS and CDR2 FNYEAQ. CDR3 length equals 15 residues.

The V and J genes are TRBV6-1 and TRBJ2-3, with a tentative D call TRBD2 (6 bases). The CDR3 has 15 residues. Germline lookup yields CDR1 MNHNS and CDR2 SASEGT. V was cut by 6 bases and J by 2 bases, with 15 bases left in between. The CDR3 here is CASSWAGLHTDTQYF. The CDR3 bases are TGTGCCAGCAGCTGGGCGGGACTTCACACAGATACGCAGTATTTT.

The table lists this clonotype with many counts. The V gene is TRBV27, the J gene TRBJ2-1; 12 bases fit TRBD2. The CDR3 covers 17 residues. After removal of 4 bases from V and 8 bases from J, the junction contained 12 bases not matched to a gene. Germline CDR1 MNHEY, CDR2 SMNVEV (reference sequence). The CDR3 DNA sequence: TGTGCCAGCAGTTGGGTGCTAGCGGGAGGGCCTGTGGATGAGCAGTTCTTC. Translated: CASSWVLAGGPVDEQFF.

The CDR3 DNA reads as TGTGCCAGCTCACCTCGGGAGGGCCGGGGTAATGAGCAGTTCTTC. Protein sequence: CASSPREGRGNEQFF. The rearrangement uses TRBV18 and TRBJ2-1, with 8 bases aligning to TRBD2. The V gene's germline CDR1 is KGHSH and CDR2 LQKENI. The CDR3 sequence is 15 residues long. J lost 7 bases, V lost 3 bases, and 8 bases had no gene match.

The sample holds many counts of this clonotype. Written as DNA, the CDR3 is TGTGCCATCAGGGGACAAGGGGGCTATGGCTACACCTTC. As protein: CAIRGQGGYGYTF. This sequence joins TRBV10-3 and TRBJ1-2; tentative D call: TRBD1 (6 bases). In germline, CDR1 is ENHRY, CDR2 SYGVKD. Between the trimmed V and J ends, which lost 6 bases and 4 bases, there was a span of 12 bases. The CDR3 consists of 13 residues.

This clonotype was found a few times. This chain connects TRBV19 to TRBJ1-1; D ambiguous. This CDR3 comprises 13 residues. The germline V gene has CDR1 LNHDA and CDR2 SQIVND (reference sequence). Trimming took off 0 bases at V and 8 bases at J, with 10 bases between the two ends. The CDR3 protein is CASSIEGDPEAFF. As DNA, the CDR3 is TGTGCCAGTAGTATAGAGGGAGACCCCGAAGCTTTCTTT.

The V gene is TRBV29-1, the J gene TRBJ2-4; tentatively, D is TRBD1 (6 bases). Trimming left V 6 bases short and J 10 bases short, with 40 bases between. The germline CDR1 and CDR2 sequences are SQVTM and ANQGSEA. The CDR3 runs 20 residues. DNA of the CDR3: TGCAGCGTGGCCCGACAGGATCCATTCGGAACAACTCCGTACGGTGGGATTCAGTACTTC. Its protein is CSVARQDPFGTTPYGGIQYF.

This clonotype was counted only a few times. The chain uses TRBV28 and TRBJ2-7; 11 bases fit TRBD2. This CDR3 region has 15 residues. The trim removed 6 bases at V and 3 bases at J, leaving 7 bases unmatched. CDR1 MDHEN and CDR2 SYDVKM come from the germline V gene. CDR3 coding DNA: TGTGCCAGCAGGGCAATAGCGGGAGGGTACTACGAGCAGTACTTC. This translates into CASRAIAGGYYEQYF.

This clonotype was counted between two and nine times. J is TRBJ2-1 and V is TRBV18; 12 positions agree with TRBD2. The CDR3 is 18 residues long. Germline trimming cut 1 base from V and 7 bases from J; bases unmatched to any gene: 11. CDR1 KGHSH and CDR2 LQKENI come from the germline V gene. The CDR3 DNA reads as TGTGCCAGCTCACCACTTATTACGACTAGCGGGAGATCAAATGAGCAGTTCTTC. Encoded protein: CASSPLITTSGRSNEQFF.

This chain joins TRBV20-1 and TRBJ2-1; D may match TRBD1 or TRBD2 (5 bases each). The CDR3 runs 14 residues. Trimming left V 1 base short and J 3 bases short, with 10 bases between. Germline CDR1 DFQATT, CDR2 SNEGSKA (reference sequence). CDR3 amino acids: CSARGGRSYNEQFF. The CDR3, as DNA: TGCAGTGCTAGAGGGGGACGCAGCTACAATGAGCAGTTCTTC.

This clonotype was seen more than once but under ten times. The gene calls are TRBV12-3 or TRBV12-4 and TRBJ1-5; D remains unclear. The germline V and J ends were trimmed by 3 bases and 2 bases, with 14 bases remaining between them. CDR3 length: 16 amino acids. The CDR3, as DNA: TGTGCCAGCAGTTTGTACTGGGGAGCAGGCAATCAGCCCCAGCATTTT. Its protein is CASSLYWGAGNQPQHF.

This clonotype was detected a few times. The chain combines TRBV20-1 with TRBJ2-3, with 7 nucleotides matching TRBD2. Trimming at V came to 0 bases and at J to 0 bases, leaving 6 bases not matched to a gene. Germline CDR1 is DFQATT and CDR2 is SNEGSKA (reference sequence). The CDR3 extends over 16 amino acids. Here the CDR3 DNA reads TGCAGTGCTAGAGATCCGGCTAGCGGAAGCACAGATACGCAGTATTTT. Residues: CSARDPASGSTDTQYF.

This chain uses TRBV6-5 with TRBJ2-7; D is ambiguous. Germline V gives CDR1 MNHEY, CDR2 SVGAGI. The CDR3 is 13 residues long. V dropped 3 bases and J dropped 5 bases, with 11 bases sitting between them. CDR3 bases: TGTGCCAGCAGTTATCTGGGCCCCAACGAGCAGTACTTC. As protein: CASSYLGPNEQYF.

This clonotype was picked up a small number of times. The chain combines TRBV20-1 with TRBJ1-6; tentative D call: TRBD1 (5 bases). CDR1 and CDR2 from the germline V gene are DFQATT and SNEGSKA (reference sequence). This CDR3 has 17 residues. The ends were cut back, 0 bases at V and 9 bases at J, with 21 bases in the middle. CDR3 sequence reads: CSARDQGRALRGSPLHF. The CDR3 region has the DNA TGCAGTGCTAGAGATCAAGGCCGGGCCTTAAGGGGTTCACCCCTCCACTTT.

This clonotype was seen only a few times. The rearrangement links TRBV5-1 to TRBJ1-2, with D possibly TRBD1 on 6 matching bases. Germline V gene sequence: CDR1 SGHRS, CDR2 YFSETQ. The CDR3 contains 14 residues. V gave up 0 bases and J gave up 8 bases, with 14 bases separating them. CDR3 sequence (DNA): TGCGCCAGCAGCTTGGAGGGGGGGAACAGAGGCTACACCTTC. Translated, it gives CASSLEGGNRGYTF.

This chain links TRBV20-1 with TRBJ1-2; D uncertain. V gave up 2 bases and J gave up 3 bases, with 10 bases separating them. The CDR3 is made up of 13 amino acids. Per the germline V gene, CDR1 is DFQATT and CDR2 is SNEGSKA (reference sequence). Here the CDR3 DNA reads TGCAGTGCTAGACGGGGAGGGCACTATGGCTACACCTTC. This translates into CSARRGGHYGYTF.